The 10 T cell receptor beta chains listed next were all sequenced from one sample in a study of shared clonotypes between healthy human individuals. The table came from immunoSEQ multiplex PCR; TCRdb's copy has only in-frame clones and leaves some out. Here the sample spans more than 1.2 million clones, about 98.5% being singletons. The source material was naive CD4+ T cells sorted from blood. Specified subset: CD45RA+ positively selected. These receptors all stem from a man aged 25-45 years in good health.

V gene TRBV27 combines with J gene TRBJ2-3, with D possibly TRBD1 on 5 matching bases. Per the germline V gene, CDR1 is MNHEY and CDR2 is SMNVEV (reference sequence). This CDR3 region has 15 residues. The V end was cut by 5 bases, the J end by 4 bases, with 16 bases between. In nucleotides, the CDR3 is TGTGCCAGCAGTCCTACCCAGGGAATACCAGATACGCAGTATTTT. Amino acids: CASSPTQGIPDTQYF.

The rearrangement links TRBV18 to TRBJ2-7; possibly TRBD1 for D (6 bases). This CDR3 has 14 amino acids. V lost 6 bases and J lost 3, with 15 bases in between. CDR1 is KGHSH, CDR2 LQKENI, per germline. The CDR3 is CASSPSTGNYEQYF. CDR3 nucleotides: TGTGCCAGCTCTCCGTCTACAGGGAACTACGAGCAGTACTTC.

J is TRBJ1-2 and V is TRBV20-1; D uncertain. This CDR3 region has 11 residues. V lost 7 bases and J 6 bases, leaving 12 bases between the germline ends. CDR1 and CDR2 (germline): DFQATT, SNEGSKA (reference sequence). CDR3 in DNA: TGCAGTGTGTCCAGACTAAATGGCTACACCTTC. It translates to CSVSRLNGYTF.

The V and J genes are TRBV19 and TRBJ1-3, with TRBD1 as a possible D gene (5 bases). Per germline, CDR1 LNHDA and CDR2 SQIVND (reference sequence). The V gene lost 4 bases and the J gene lost 10 bases, with 14 bases spanning the gap. This CDR3 has 13 amino acids. CDR3 DNA sequence: TGTGCCAGTAGTACGGGACCCAGGGATACCATATATTTT. Its translation: CASSTGPRDTIYF.

CDR3 sequence reads: CASSPVRLAKNIQYF. CDR3 sequence (DNA): TGTGCCAGCAGCCCCGTACGACTAGCCAAAAACATTCAGTACTTC. The chain is built from TRBV5-8 and TRBJ2-4; D uncertain. This CDR3 is built from 15 residues. V lost 4 bases and J 0 bases, leaving 11 bases between the germline ends. The V gene's germline CDR1 is SGHTS and CDR2 YDEGEE. Based on the CDR3 plus reference TRBV5-8 and TRBJ2-4, the full variable domain is EAGVTQSPTHLIKTRGQQATLRCSPISGHTSVYWYQQALGLGLQFLLWYDEGEERNRGNFPPRFSGRQFPNYSSELNVNALELEDSALYLCASSPVRLAKNIQYFGAGTRLSVL.

The genes are TRBV25-1 and TRBJ2-2, with D unclear. Germline V lookup: CDR1 MGHDK, CDR2 SYGVNS. The CDR3 contains 15 residues. Trimming removed 3 bases at V and 2 bases at J, with 10 bases between. CDR3 nucleotides: TGTGCCAGCAGTGATTCAGTAATAAACACCGGGGAGCTGTTTTTT. Translated, it gives CASSDSVINTGELFF.

This clone was observed a single time. V and J are TRBV5-1 and TRBJ1-5; D is perhaps TRBD1 (5 bases). CDR1 is SGHRS, CDR2 YFSETQ, per germline. The CDR3 has 13 amino acids. Trimming left V 5 bases short and J 6 bases short, with 12 bases between. The CDR3 bases are TGCGCCAGCAGGACAGCTCCCCTTCAGCCCCAGCATTTT. It codes for CASRTAPLQPQHF.

This clone came up once. V and J are TRBV18 and TRBJ2-7, with D perhaps matching TRBD1 or TRBD2 (6 bases each). The CDR3 spans 16 residues. Looked up from germline, CDR1 is KGHSH and CDR2 is LQKENI. Trimming removed 2 bases at V and 0 bases at J, with 14 bases between. This CDR3 is CASSPVRGDISYEQYF. CDR3 nucleotides: TGTGCCAGCTCACCAGTCCGCGGGGACATCTCCTACGAGCAGTACTTC.

V is TRBV18 and J is TRBJ2-7, with 8 bases that match TRBD1. Germline assignment: CDR1 KGHSH and CDR2 LQKENI. This CDR3 region has 14 residues. J was trimmed by 6 bases and V by 3 bases; bases with no gene match: 7. CDR3 sequence: CASSPSPGGFEQYF. The CDR3 nucleotides read TGTGCCAGCTCACCCAGTCCAGGGGGCTTCGAGCAGTACTTC.

The chain is built from TRBV5-1 and TRBJ2-5, with 8 bases identical to TRBD2. The germline CDR1 and CDR2 sequences are SGHRS and YFSETQ. J was trimmed by 4 bases and V by 4 bases; bases with no gene match: 9. The CDR3 consists of 15 residues. The CDR3 is CASSASGTSGETQYF. CDR3 in DNA: TGCGCCAGCAGCGCTTCCGGGACTAGTGGAGAGACCCAGTACTTC. The full variable domain, in which reference TRBV5-1 and TRBJ2-5 provide the parts outside the CDR3, is KAGVTQTPRYLIKTRGQQVTLSCSPISGHRSVSWYQQTPGQGLQFLFEYFSETQRNKGNFPGRFSGRQFSNSRSEMNVSTLELGDSALYLCASSASGTSGETQYFGPGTRLLVL.